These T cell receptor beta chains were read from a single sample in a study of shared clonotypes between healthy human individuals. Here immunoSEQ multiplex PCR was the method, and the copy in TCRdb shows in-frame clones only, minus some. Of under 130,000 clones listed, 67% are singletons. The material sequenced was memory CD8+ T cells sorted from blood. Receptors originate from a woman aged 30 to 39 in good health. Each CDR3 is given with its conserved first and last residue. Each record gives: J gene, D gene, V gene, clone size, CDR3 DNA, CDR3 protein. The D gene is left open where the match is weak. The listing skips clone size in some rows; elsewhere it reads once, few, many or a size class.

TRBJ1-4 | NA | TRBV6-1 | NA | TGTGCCAGCAGCCCTGGTCCCGCAACTAATGAAAAACTGTTTTTT | CASSPGPATNEKLFF
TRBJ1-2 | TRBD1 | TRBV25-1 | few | TGTGCCAGCAGCGGACAGGGAACTAACTATGGCTACACCTTC | CASSGQGTNYGYTF
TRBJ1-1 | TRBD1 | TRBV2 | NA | TGTGCCAGCAGTGTGTGGCTGGGGACAGGTAGGAGGGGCACTGAAGCTTTCTTT | CASSVWLGTGRRGTEAFF
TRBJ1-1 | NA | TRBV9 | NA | TGTGCCAGCAGCGTAGTCGCAGGGAAGGCTTTCTTT | CASSVVAGKAFF
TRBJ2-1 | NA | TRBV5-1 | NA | TGCGCCAGCAGTAAACGAGAGAATGAGCAGTTCTTC | CASSKRENEQFF
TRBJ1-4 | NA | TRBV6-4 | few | TGTGCCAGCAGCGCGACAGAAAATGAAAAACTGTTTTTT | CASSATENEKLFF
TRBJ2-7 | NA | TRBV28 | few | TGTGCCAGCAGTTTACTTATAGACAGGGAGGACTACGAGCAGTACTTC | CASSLLIDREDYEQYF
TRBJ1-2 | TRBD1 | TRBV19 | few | TGTGCCAGTAGTACCGGGACAGGGGGCAACTATGGCTACACCTTC | CASSTGTGGNYGYTF
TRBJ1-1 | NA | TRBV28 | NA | TGTGCCGGGGGGGCACTGGACACTGAAGCTTTCTTT | CAGGALDTEAFF
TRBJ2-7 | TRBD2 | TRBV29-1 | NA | TGCAGCGTTGCAGGCGGGAGGGCCTCCGCCGAGCAGTACTTC | CSVAGGRASAEQYF
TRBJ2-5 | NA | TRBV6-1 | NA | TGTGCCAGCAACCCAGGGGGGGAGACCCAGTACTTC | CASNPGGETQYF
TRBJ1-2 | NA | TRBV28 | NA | TGTGCCAGCCACGCTGGTTTGGGTCTGCGAATAAATGGCTACACCTTC | CASHAGLGLRINGYTF
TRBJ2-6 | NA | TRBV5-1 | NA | TGCGCCAGCAGCTTGAGGGAGGTAGGAACTGGGGCCAACGTCCTGACTTTC | CASSLREVGTGANVLTF
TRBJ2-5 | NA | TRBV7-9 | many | TGTGCCAGCAGGCGGACTGGGCCTCAAGAGACCCAGTACTTC | CASRRTGPQETQYF
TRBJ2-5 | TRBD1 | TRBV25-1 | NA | TGTGCCAGCAGTGAACTCCGGACAGGGACAGAGACCCAGTACTTC | CASSELRTGTETQYF
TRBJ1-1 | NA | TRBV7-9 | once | TGTGCCAGCAGCTTAGGACGAGATGCTTTCTTT | CASSLGRDAFF
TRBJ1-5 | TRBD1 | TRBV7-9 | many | TGTGCCAGCAGCTTCCTGCCGGGACAGGGGGCCAATCAGCCCCAGCATTTT | CASSFLPGQGANQPQHF
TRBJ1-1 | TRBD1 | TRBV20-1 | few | TGCAGGTCAGACAGGGTCTTTGAAGCTTTCTTT | CRSDRVFEAFF
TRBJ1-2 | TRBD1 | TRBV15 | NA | TGTGCCACCAGCAGAGAGGTGGTCCAGGGGGCGATGGACTATGGCTACACCTTC | CATSREVVQGAMDYGYTF
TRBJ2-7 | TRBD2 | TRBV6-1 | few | TGTGCCAGCAGTGAAGACGCCGCGGGGGGGTCCTACGAGCAGTACTTC | CASSEDAAGGSYEQYF
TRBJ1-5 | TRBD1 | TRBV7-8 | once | TGTGCCAGCAGCTCCAAGTGGGGTGTGGGGACAGGGTCGCATCAGCCCCAGCATTTT | CASSSKWGVGTGSHQPQHF
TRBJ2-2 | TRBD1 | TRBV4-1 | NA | TGCGCCAGCAGCCGAGCTCGGCAGGGGGCCACCGGGGAGCTGTTTTTT | CASSRARQGATGELFF
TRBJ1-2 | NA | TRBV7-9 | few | TGTGCCAGCAGCAATGCAGAGGTCGGGGTTTACTATGGCTACACCTTC | CASSNAEVGVYYGYTF
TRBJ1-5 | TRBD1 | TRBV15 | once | TGTGCCACCAGGATGGGACAGGTCAGGAATCAGCCCCAGCATTTT | CATRMGQVRNQPQHF
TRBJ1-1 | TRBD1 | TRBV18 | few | TGTGCCAGCTCACCCACAGGGGGGAACACTGAAGCTTTCTTT | CASSPTGGNTEAFF
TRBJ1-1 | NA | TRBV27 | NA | TGTGCCAGCAGTTCCCACAGATGGGACACTGAAGCTTTCTTT | CASSSHRWDTEAFF
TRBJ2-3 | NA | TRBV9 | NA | TGTGCCAGCAGCGGATCAGATACGCAGTATTTT | CASSGSDTQYF
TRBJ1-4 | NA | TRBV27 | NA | TGTGCCAGCGGGTACAGGAAAAGGAATGAAAAACTGTTTTTT | CASGYRKRNEKLFF
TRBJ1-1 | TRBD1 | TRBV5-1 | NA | TGCGCCAGCAGCAAGTTGGGACAGGGGGCAAAAACTGAAGCTTTCTTT | CASSKLGQGAKTEAFF
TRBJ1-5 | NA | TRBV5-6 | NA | TGTGCCAGCAGCTTACGCAGGGGACTATATAGCAATCAGCCCCAGCATTTT | CASSLRRGLYSNQPQHF
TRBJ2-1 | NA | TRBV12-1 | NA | TGTGCCAGCAGCTCCGGAAGGCCGGGACTAGCGGGGGATTACCCCTACAATGAGCAGTTCTTC | CASSSGRPGLAGDYPYNEQFF
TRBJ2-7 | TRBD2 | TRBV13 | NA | TGTGCCAGCAGCGAAGCGGGAGGGGATGGCTACGAGCAGTACTTC | CASSEAGGDGYEQYF
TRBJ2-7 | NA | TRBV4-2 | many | TGTGCCAGCAGCCGCCGACGGGACGCCGCCTACGAGCAGTACTTC | CASSRRRDAAYEQYF
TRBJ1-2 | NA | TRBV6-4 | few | TGTGCCAGCAGTGACAGGGAAAGCAGTGGCTACACCTTC | CASSDRESSGYTF
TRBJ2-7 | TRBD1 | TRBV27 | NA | TGTGCCAGCACCTCTAGGCCGCCGGGACAGGGGCTCTACGAGCAGTACTTC | CASTSRPPGQGLYEQYF
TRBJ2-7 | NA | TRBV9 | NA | TGTGCCAGCAGCCCACAGACGGGATTCTACGAGCAGTACTTC | CASSPQTGFYEQYF
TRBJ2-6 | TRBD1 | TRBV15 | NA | TGTGCCACCAGCAGGGGTGACAGGGCTGGGGCCAACGTCCTGACTTTC | CATSRGDRAGANVLTF
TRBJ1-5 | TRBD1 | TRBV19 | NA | TGTGCCAGTAGTGCACGACAGGGTGTCGGCAATCAGCCCCAGCATTTT | CASSARQGVGNQPQHF
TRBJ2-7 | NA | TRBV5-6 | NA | TGTGCCAGCAGCCAGGAGGAAGGGGGGCCTTACGAGCAGTACTTC | CASSQEEGGPYEQYF
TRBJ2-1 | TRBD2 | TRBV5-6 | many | TGTGCCAGCAGCTTGGGGACTAGCGGCTACAATGAGCAGTTCTTC | CASSLGTSGYNEQFF
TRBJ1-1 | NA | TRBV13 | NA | TGTGCCAGCAGCCCGGAGGAAGGGGAAGCTTTCTTT | CASSPEEGEAFF
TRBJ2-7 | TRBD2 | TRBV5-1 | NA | TGCGCCAGCAGCTTGGTTGGCGGGAGCTTATACGAGCAGTACTTC | CASSLVGGSLYEQYF
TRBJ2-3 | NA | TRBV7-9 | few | TGTGCCAGCAGCTCGACAGTAGATAGCACAGATACGCAGTATTTT | CASSSTVDSTDTQYF
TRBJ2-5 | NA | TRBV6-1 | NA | TGTGCCAGCAGTGCTTCCAGGGAAGATCTAGAGACCCAGTACTTC | CASSASREDLETQYF
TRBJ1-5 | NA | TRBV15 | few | TGTGCCACCAGCAGAGATGTGGCAGGCGTTAGCAATCAGCCCCAGCATTTT | CATSRDVAGVSNQPQHF
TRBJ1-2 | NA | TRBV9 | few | TGTGCCAGCAGCGTAGGAGGGGGTCCCCTAGCTAACTATGGCTACACCTTC | CASSVGGGPLANYGYTF
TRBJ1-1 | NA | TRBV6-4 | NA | TGTGCCAGCAGTGAGAGGGGGGGCGAAACTGAAGCTTTCTTT | CASSERGGETEAFF
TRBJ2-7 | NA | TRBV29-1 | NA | TGCAGCGCCAATTACCCAGACAGTTACGAGCAGTACTTC | CSANYPDSYEQYF
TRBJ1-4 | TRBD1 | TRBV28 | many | TGTGCCAGCAGTTCCATAGTAGTGGGACAGGGAAGAGAAAAACTGTTTTTT | CASSSIVVGQGREKLFF
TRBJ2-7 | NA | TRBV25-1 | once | TGTGCCAGCAGAGCGCTCCGGACGGAATCCTACGAGCAGTACTTC | CASRALRTESYEQYF
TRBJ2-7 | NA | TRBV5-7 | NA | TGTGCCAGCAGCATGGCCGGGGAGAACTACGAGCAGTACTTC | CASSMAGENYEQYF
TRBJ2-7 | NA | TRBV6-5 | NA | TGTGCCAGCAGTTACACGGCTTGGGGCTACGAGCAGTACTTC | CASSYTAWGYEQYF
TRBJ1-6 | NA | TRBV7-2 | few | TGTGCCAGCAGCTTAGATGGGGGGCCGGCCGATTCACCCCTCCACTTT | CASSLDGGPADSPLHF
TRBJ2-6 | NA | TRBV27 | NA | TGTGCCAGCAGTTTGGCAGCAACCTCTGGGGCCAACGTCCTGACTTTC | CASSLAATSGANVLTF